Reported below is one TCR beta chain. The investigators split CD4+ cells into a CD45RA+ naive subset and a CD45RA-negative memory subset. The sample comes from a study of shared clonotypes between healthy human individuals. The deep-level immunoSEQ assay was used. When replicate PCRs were run on sorted subsets, they used around 0.2 ug DNA, some 29,000 T cell genomes. TCRdb's table, derived via immunoSEQ multiplex PCR, lists solely in-frame clones and lacks some. The data contain nearly 750,000 clones, approximately 72% of them seen just once; the ten biggest clones take up over 1.5%. This TCR derives from a woman in her thirties in good health. The specimen was memory CD4+ T cells sorted from blood. Stated subset: CD45RA-negative fraction.

The CDR3 region has the DNA TGTGCCAGCAGCTTTGGGGGGCTCGGGGAGCTGTTTTTT. It translates to CASSFGGLGELFF. The V call is TRBV11-3, the J call TRBJ2-2; either TRBD1 or TRBD2 may fit D (6 bases each). The CDR3 is 13 amino acids. V lost 3 bases, J lost 7 bases, and 9 bases lay in between. Germline V lookup: CDR1 SGHNT, CDR2 YENEEA.